Listed here is a single T cell receptor beta chain. The protocol was immunoSEQ multiplex PCR, while the TCRdb copy is restricted to in-frame clones and leaves out a portion. This sample has under 150,000 clones, with around 85% found just once. This entry is derived from a study of control samples from healthy donors and cancer patients. V lost 4 bases to trimming and J lost 4 bases, with 19 bases between them. This CDR3 is built from 16 residues. In germline, CDR1 is KGHSH, CDR2 LQKENI. The sample consisted of blood. The TCR comes from a woman aged 30 to 39 in good health. The chain is built from TRBV18 and TRBJ2-5; D may be TRBD1 or TRBD2 (5 bases each). The DNA for the CDR3 is TGTGCCAGCTCACTACGTCAGTCCGGGGCGGGAGAGACCCAGTACTTC. Its protein is CASSLRQSGAGETQYF.